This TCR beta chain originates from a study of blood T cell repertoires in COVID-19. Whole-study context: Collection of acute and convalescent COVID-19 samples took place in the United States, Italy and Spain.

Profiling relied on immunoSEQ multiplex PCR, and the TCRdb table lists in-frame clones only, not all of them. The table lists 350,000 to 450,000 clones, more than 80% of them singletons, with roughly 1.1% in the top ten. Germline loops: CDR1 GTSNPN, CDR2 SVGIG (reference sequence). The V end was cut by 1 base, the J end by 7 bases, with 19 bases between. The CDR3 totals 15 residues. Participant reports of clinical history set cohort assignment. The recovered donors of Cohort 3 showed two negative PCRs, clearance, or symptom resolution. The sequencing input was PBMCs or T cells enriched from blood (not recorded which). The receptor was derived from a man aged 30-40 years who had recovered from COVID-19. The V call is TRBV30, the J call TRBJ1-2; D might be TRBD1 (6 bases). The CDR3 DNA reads TGTGCCTGGAGTGGTTTTACTGGACAGACGATTGGCTACACCTTC. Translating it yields CAWSGFTGQTIGYTF.